Here is one T cell receptor (beta chain) with its context. What it recognizes is unknown. The PCR used 60 Vbeta and 13 Jbeta primers. The method was immunoSEQ multiplex PCR; TCRdb's version includes in-frame clones alone and lacks a portion of them. The sample includes approximately 150,000 clones, around nine tenths of them seen just once. CDR3 length: 19 amino acids. Trimming stripped 4 bases from V and 7 bases from J, with 29 bases between. The V gene's germline CDR1 is MNHNS and CDR2 SASEGT. This sample was taken from a study of cytomegalovirus exposure and HLA in healthy donors. Healthy bone marrow donors supplied every sample. Study-wide results and caveats: Reportedly, HLA-A and HLA-B alleles of most subjects were accurately predicted from TCR beta.

Sequencing was done on a sample of PBMCs. This clonotype was sampled from a woman in her 30s in good health and CMV-seronegative. V and J are TRBV6-1 and TRBJ1-5; D is possibly TRBD1 (5 bases). CDR3 in DNA: TGTGCCAGCAGTGGCCACTCGCCGACAGCTTCCCTCCATCGGCAGCCCCAGCATTTT. Encoded protein: CASSGHSPTASLHRQPQHF.